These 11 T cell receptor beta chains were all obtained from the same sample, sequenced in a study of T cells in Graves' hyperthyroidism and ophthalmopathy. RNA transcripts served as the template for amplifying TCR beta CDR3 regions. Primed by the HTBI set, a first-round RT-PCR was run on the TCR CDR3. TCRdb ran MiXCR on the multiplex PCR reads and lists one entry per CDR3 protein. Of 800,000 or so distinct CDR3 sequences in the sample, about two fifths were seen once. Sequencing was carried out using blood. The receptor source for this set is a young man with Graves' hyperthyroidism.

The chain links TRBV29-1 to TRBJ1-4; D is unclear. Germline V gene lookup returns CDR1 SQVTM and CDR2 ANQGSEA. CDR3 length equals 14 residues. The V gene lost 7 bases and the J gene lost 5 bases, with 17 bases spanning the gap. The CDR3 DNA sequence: TGCAGCGGGTGGGTGCGAACCGGGAATGAAAAACTGTTTTTT. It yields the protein CSGWVRTGNEKLFF. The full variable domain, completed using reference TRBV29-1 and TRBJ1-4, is SAVISQKPSRDICQRGTSLTIQCQVDSQVTMMFWYRQQPGQSLTLIATANQGSEATYESGFVIDKFPISRPNLTFSTLTVSNMSPEDSSIYLCSGWVRTGNEKLFFGSGTQLSVL.

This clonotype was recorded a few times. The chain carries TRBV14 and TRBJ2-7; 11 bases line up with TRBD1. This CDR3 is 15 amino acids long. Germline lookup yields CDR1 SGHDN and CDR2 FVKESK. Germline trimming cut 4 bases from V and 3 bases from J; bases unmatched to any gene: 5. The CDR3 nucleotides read TGTGCCAGCAGCCTCTTGGACAGGGGGCTCTACGAGCAGTACTTC. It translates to CASSLLDRGLYEQYF.

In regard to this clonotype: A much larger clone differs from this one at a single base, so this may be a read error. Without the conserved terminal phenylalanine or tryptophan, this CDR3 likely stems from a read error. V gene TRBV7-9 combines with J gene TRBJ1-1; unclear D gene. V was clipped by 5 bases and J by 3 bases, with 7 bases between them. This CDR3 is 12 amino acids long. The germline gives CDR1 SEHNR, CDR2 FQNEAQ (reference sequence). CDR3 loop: CASSPGYTEAFL. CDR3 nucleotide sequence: TGTGCCAGCAGCCCGGGGTACACTGAAGCTTTCTTA.

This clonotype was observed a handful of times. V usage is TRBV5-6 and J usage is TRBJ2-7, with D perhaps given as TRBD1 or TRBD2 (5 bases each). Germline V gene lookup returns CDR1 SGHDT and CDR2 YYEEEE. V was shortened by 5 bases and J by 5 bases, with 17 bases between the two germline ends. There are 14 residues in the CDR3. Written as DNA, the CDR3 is TGTGCCAGCAGGGGCAGAGGGGTCTCGCACGAGCAGTACTTC. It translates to CASRGRGVSHEQYF.

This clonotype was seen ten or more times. As DNA, the CDR3 is TGTGCCATCAGTCTAGACAGAGACTATGGCTACACCTTC. It encodes CAISLDRDYGYTF. V gene TRBV10-3 combines with J gene TRBJ1-2; a weak D match, TRBD1 (5 bases). Germline loops: CDR1 ENHRY, CDR2 SYGVKD. V shed 5 bases and J shed 3 bases, with 10 bases lying between them. The CDR3 is 13 residues long.

As DNA, the CDR3 is TGCGCCAGCAGCGCTGACAGGGCCCGGGAGACCCAGTACTTC. Translating gives CASSADRARETQYF. This chain joins TRBV5-1 and TRBJ2-5; TRBD1 matches at 7 bases. CDR1 and CDR2 from the germline V gene are SGHRS and YFSETQ. V trimming: 4 bases; J trimming: 5 bases; junction bases outside the gene matches: 8. The CDR3 spans 14 residues.

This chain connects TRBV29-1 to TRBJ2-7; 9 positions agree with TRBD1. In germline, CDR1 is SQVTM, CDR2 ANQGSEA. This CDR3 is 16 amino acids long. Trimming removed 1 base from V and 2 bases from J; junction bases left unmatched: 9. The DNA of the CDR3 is TGCAGCGTTGAAGGTCGTTCGGACAGGGGCGCCTACGAGCAGTACTTC. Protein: CSVEGRSDRGAYEQYF.

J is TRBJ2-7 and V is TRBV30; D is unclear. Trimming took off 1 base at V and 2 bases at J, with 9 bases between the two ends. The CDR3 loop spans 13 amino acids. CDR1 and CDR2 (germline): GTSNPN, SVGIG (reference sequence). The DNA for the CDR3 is TGTGCCTGGAGTGAGGGTACCACCTACGAGCAGTACTTC. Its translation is CAWSEGTTYEQYF.

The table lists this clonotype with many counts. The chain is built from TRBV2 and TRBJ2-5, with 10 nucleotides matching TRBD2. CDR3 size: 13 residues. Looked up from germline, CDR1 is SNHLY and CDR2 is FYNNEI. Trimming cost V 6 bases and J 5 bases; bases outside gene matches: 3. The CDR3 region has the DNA TGTGCCAGCAGAGCGGGGGGGCCCGAGACCCAGTACTTC. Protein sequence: CASRAGGPETQYF.

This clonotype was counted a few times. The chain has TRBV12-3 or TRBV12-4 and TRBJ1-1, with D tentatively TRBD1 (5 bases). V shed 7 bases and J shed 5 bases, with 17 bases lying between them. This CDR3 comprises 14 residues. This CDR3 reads CASTPGPEGTEAFF. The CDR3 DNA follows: TGTGCCAGCACCCCGGGGCCAGAAGGGACTGAAGCTTTCTTT.

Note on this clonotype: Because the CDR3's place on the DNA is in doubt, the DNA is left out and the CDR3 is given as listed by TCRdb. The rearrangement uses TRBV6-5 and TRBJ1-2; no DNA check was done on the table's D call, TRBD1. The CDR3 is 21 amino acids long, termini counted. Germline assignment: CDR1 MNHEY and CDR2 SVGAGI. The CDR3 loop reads CASSPRALMGSSSGQRYGYTF.